The T cell receptor (beta chain) described here comes from a study of cytomegalovirus exposure and HLA in healthy donors (dated by TCRdb to the late 2010s). Regarding the research as a whole: An earlier analysis of about 530 of the donors reported over 250 Gb of sequence data and 117 million unique TCR beta sequences obtained from around 170 million T cells. A separate validation cohort of roughly 130 different subjects was used in addition to the roughly 720-subject first cohort. To predict cytomegalovirus infection status, the study combined high-throughput TCR immunosequencing, statistical association of individual TCRs with disease status, and machine learning. The number of donors typed differed by locus, with 629-630 for A, B, C, DRB1 and DQB1, roughly 520 for DQA1, about 610 for DPA1, and some 450 for DPB1. A later analysis re-examined previously published TCR beta repertoires from about 670 donors and added high-resolution HLA genotyping to investigate patterns of TCR occurrence. Among the 398 genotyped donors, around 81% belonged to the genetic ancestry cluster associated with self-reported Caucasian donors. Approximately 300 gigabases of sequencing data and 91 million or so unique TCR sequences made up an early release that covered approximately 650 HLA-typed donors. The study used immunosequencing to profile the T cell repertoires of approximately 640 subjects and linked those repertoires to cytomegalovirus serostatus. Among a few hundred genotyped donors of the cohort, an average of roughly 240,000 unique TCR beta nucleotide sequences were sequenced per donor, roughly 18% of them non-productive. Both class I and class II loci were covered by HLA typing, at four-digit resolution. A later genetic analysis used genome-wide SNP genotypes for about 65% of the 666 donors, treating that subset as a discovery cohort. The study aimed to test whether signatures of past pathogen exposure could be identified by cataloging public T cell receptors. Donor age, sex, ethnicity and CMV serostatus were collected together with the repertoire data. Rather than drawing on any new phenotypic data, the later analysis identified candidate immune exposures from TCR beta sequences and the way those sequences occurred across donors. All discovery cohort repertoires had been generated on a single sequencing platform. About 5 DR-DQ haplotypes were handled as single units for association and clustering, since linkage in the cohort was strong. To decide whether each TCR beta V gene segment behaved as functional or pseudogenic, an earlier analysis of some 540 of the donors relied on high-throughput TCR beta sequencing.

On the study overall, not on this receptor specifically: The classifier was reported to diagnose cytomegalovirus status with high specificity and sensitivity in both the original cohort and the validation cohort. When HLA alleles, especially DR and DQ, strongly co-occurred, attributing TCR associations to individual alleles was difficult. HLA typing was unavailable for some donors at each locus, so association tests used only the typed subset. Because counts were too low, more than 15 rarely observed V segments, including chromosome 9 orphons, were excluded from the earlier analysis of 500 to 700 of the donors. According to a later genetic analysis, donors in an Asian-associated ancestry cluster had fewer N-insertions in productive TCRs than the roughly 700-donor mean. According to a later analysis, TCR association rates differed among HLA loci, with DRB1 alleles showing the most associated TCRs and HLA-C alleles showing the fewest. This cohort had only TCR beta chains sequenced, and the lack of alpha or paired-chain data limited which features could be detected. It was suggested by the authors that the approach could potentially be generalized to other disease states and immunological phenotypes. Most TCR sequences were observed very rarely across donors, whereas some public TCRs were present in many individuals. In the study, approximately 160 TCR beta chains were listed as associated with cytomegalovirus. In an earlier analysis of 587 of the donors, most TCR beta V segments appeared in productive rearrangements about 87% or about 30% of the time, broadly matching IMGT annotations. Sequencing depth was assumed to be roughly uniform across donors in the presence/absence analyses, though that assumption may not hold. A later analysis found that HLA-associated TCR beta chains were more clonally expanded and had lower generation probabilities than equally common non-associated chains. A later analysis found that most CMV-associated TCR beta chains appeared HLA-restricted, with HLA associations seemingly driven largely by CMV exposure. In vitro tests confirmed that a few of the cytomegalovirus-associated TCR beta chains recognize cytomegalovirus antigens. Linkage disequilibrium might explain the correlated functional status among segregating V segments, but an unknown experimental factor could not be excluded. The only immune exposure information available for the cohort was CMV serostatus. A later genetic analysis associated a missense DCLRE1C variant with V-gene and J-gene trimming of TCR beta chains, and an independent cohort replicated the association. Specific HLA alleles were associated with about 17,000 TCR beta sequences at a false discovery rate of 0.05 in a later analysis. According to a later analysis, parvovirus B19, influenza, CMV and Epstein-Barr virus appeared linked to several top co-occurrence clusters. A further reported finding was that TCR beta sequences accurately predicted the HLA-A and HLA-B alleles for most subjects in the first cohort. Some IMGT-functional V segments, including TRBV6-2 and TRBV6-3, could not be distinguished by the 87-base-pair reads and were therefore excluded. A cluster of highly shared sequence variants was judged likely to represent a technical artifact of the sequencing pipeline.

The library was generated by the immunoSEQ multiplex PCR assay. The multiplex PCR relied on a mix of 60 forward primers for TCR Vbeta segments and 13 reverse primers for TCR Jbeta segments. The CDR3 region of rearranged TCR beta genes was amplified from genomic DNA with a multiplex PCR assay. Amplified TCR beta libraries were sequenced as 87-base-pair reads on the Illumina HiSeq System. For the original study's pipeline: In a later analysis, tens of millions of unique TCR beta chains were counted across the 690 or so repertoires, and around 11 million of these chains were shared by at least two donors. To remove PCR and sequencing errors, raw reads were error-corrected and collapsed into unique sequences using a nearest-neighbor algorithm that merged closely related sequences. To assign V, D and J gene segments, CDR3 sequences were aligned to IMGT reference sequences. For a sequence to be retained, at least a six-nucleotide match to both a V gene segment and a J gene segment was required. A rearrangement was called productive if the CDR3 had no stop codons and remained in frame with V and J, and every other rearrangement was called non-productive. CDR3 was defined by IMGT convention, running from the second conserved V-encoded cysteine to the conserved J-encoded phenylalanine. In an earlier analysis of 587 of the donors, sequences lacking an unambiguous match to a single V gene segment were excluded. An earlier analysis of a few hundred of the donors called V segments functional above 56.7% productive rearrangements and segregating when the between-donor standard deviation exceeded 5%. A statistical classification framework was developed to diagnose cytomegalovirus status using the catalog of TCR beta chain sequences. A later analysis assigned V and J genes by comparing TCR nucleotide sequences with IMGT/GENE-DB human TR gene sequences. The TCRdist pipeline was used in a later analysis to assign CDR3 sequences and most-parsimonious VDJ recombination scenarios. In a later analysis, each TCR beta chain was defined by its CDR3 amino acid sequence together with its V-gene family, and reads lacking a unique V-gene family were excluded. In a later analysis, 500 to 650 highly shared, low-generation-probability nucleotide sequences were removed to address suspected cross-contamination and a sequencing artifact. In a later analysis, a clonal expansion index was calculated for each public chain from normalized within-repertoire ranks of inferred template counts. In a later analysis, generation probabilities were computed using a VDJ recombination model fitted to out-of-frame rearrangements, and the results were checked against IGoR. In a later analysis, TCR-TCR, TCR-HLA and TCR-CMV co-occurrence was scored with hypergeometric tests, and a repertoire-size bias correction was applied to TCR pairs. False discovery rates were estimated in a later analysis by permuting HLA or CMV assignments 20 times. In a later analysis, co-occurring TCRs were grouped using DBSCAN, and TCRdist sequence similarity was added for clustering within HLA-allele-positive subsets. Co-occurrence clustering excluded repertoires with fewer than 30,000 or more than 120,000 public chains, plus five with anomalous nucleotide sharing. The table was pulled from immuneACCESS by TCRdb, which kept in-frame rearrangements only. Such tables lose some clones; where checked, under half of the loss comes from unresolved V genes, and the rest has no known cause. V, J and clone size are taken as reported in that table, and D and trimming were inferred from the DNA itself. This sample has 100,000 to 150,000 clones in its table, and more than 75% of those were observed once. Clones ranked in the top ten supply less than 15% of the sample.

The CDR3 starts with the cysteine, ends with the phenylalanine, and has 14 residues. Solely the CDR3 DNA is kept, with 42 bases framed from the first base. V sheds 6 bases and J sheds 3 bases, leaving 14 bases between their ends. As encoded in the germline V gene, CDR1 is SGHTA while CDR2 is FQGNSA. A remark on this clone: This clone's antigen is unknown. Base-call qualities are not available, and no considerably larger clone is one nucleotide away.

The cohort consisted of some 670 healthy bone marrow donors. At the time of sampling, every cohort member was nominally healthy, though immune exposures that went unrecorded were likely present. The donor was CMV seropositive and was included in the group of 290 or so seropositive cohort members. Each donor provided a peripheral blood sample, and peripheral blood mononuclear cells were used for TCR beta sequencing. The Qiagen DNeasy Blood Extraction Kit was used to extract genomic DNA from the blood cell samples. Input material: PBMCs. This receptor was identified in a woman aged 60 to 75 in good health and CMV-seropositive. This receptor chain uses TRBV7-2 and TRBJ1-1; TRBD1 might be the D gene, on 6 matching bases. The base sequence is TGTGCCAGCAGTCGACGAGGGGGGGACACTGAAGCTTTCTTT. It translates to CASSRRGGDTEAFF.